The 5 T cell receptor beta chains listed next were all sequenced from one sample in a study of blood T cell repertoires in COVID-19. Clones were sequenced by immunoSEQ multiplex PCR, and TCRdb holds only the in-frame ones, with some missing. The table lists 230,000 or so clones, about 80% of them singletons. Sequencing used PBMCs or T cells enriched from blood (not recorded which). The source is a man aged 50-59 years who had recovered from COVID-19.

The V gene is TRBV4-2, the J gene TRBJ1-2; D unclear. V was trimmed by 0 bases and J by 4 bases, leaving 12 bases between them. The V gene's germline CDR1 is LGHNA and CDR2 YNFKEQ. This CDR3 is built from 15 residues. CDR3 DNA: TGTGCCAGCAGCCAAGATAATTCCGGCGGCTATGGCTACACCTTC. It translates to CASSQDNSGGYGYTF.

This clone was seen only a few times. This chain links TRBV7-3 with TRBJ1-1; D might be TRBD1 (5 bases). The CDR3 runs to 17 residues. Looked up from germline, CDR1 is SGHTA and CDR2 is FQGTGA. Trimming removed 8 bases from V and 3 bases from J, with 25 bases in between. The CDR3, as DNA: TGTGCCAGCCCCCCTGAGGACACCCGGAAATGGGACACTGAAGCTTTCTTT. It specifies CASPPEDTRKWDTEAFF. The full variable domain, with the rest looked up from reference TRBV7-3 and TRBJ1-1, is GAGVSQTPSNKVTEKGKYVELRCDPISGHTALYWYRQSLGQGPEFLIYFQGTGAADDSGLPNDRFFAVRPEGSVSTLKIQRTERGDSAVYLCASPPEDTRKWDTEAFFGQGTRLTVV.

V and J are TRBV28 and TRBJ2-1, with 8 bases aligning to TRBD1. V lost 4 bases and J lost 2; bases outside the gene matches: 7. The CDR3 consists of 16 residues. The germline gives CDR1 MDHEN, CDR2 SYDVKM. The CDR3 sequence: CASSSTGTGPYNEQFF. CDR3 bases: TGTGCCAGCAGTTCCACCGGGACAGGACCCTACAATGAGCAGTTCTTC.

The sample holds a few counts of this clone. V usage is TRBV3-1 (or the pseudogene TRBV3-2) and J usage is TRBJ1-4; D not certain. This CDR3 is 15 amino acids long. Trimming shortened V by 4 bases and J by 5 bases, and 14 bases separated the two germline ends. Germline V gives CDR1 LGHDT, CDR2 YNNKEL (reference sequence). In DNA, the CDR3 is TGTGCCAGCAGCCCCTCGTGGCGGCTCAATGAAAAACTGTTTTTT. This codes for CASSPSWRLNEKLFF.

This clone turned up a few times. The rearrangement joins TRBV16 to TRBJ1-2; tentative D call: TRBD1 (6 bases). The CDR3 runs 13 residues. Between the trimmed V and J ends, which lost 3 bases and 1 base, there was a span of 6 bases. Germline values: CDR1 KGHSY, CDR2 FQNENV. The CDR3 reads CASSQDSNYGYTF. CDR3 in DNA: TGTGCCAGCAGCCAGGACAGTAACTATGGCTACACCTTC.